The 2 T cell receptor beta chains below come from one sample, sequenced in a study of technical replicates of blood from several donors. TCRdb's table, derived via immunoSEQ multiplex PCR, lists solely in-frame clones and lacks some. Of around 93,000 clones in the sample, 95% were seen once. Sequencing was performed on T cells isolated from PBMCs. These receptor sequences come from a human donor in good health.

The chain combines TRBV9 with TRBJ2-3; 8 nucleotides line up with TRBD2. The CDR3 contains 16 residues. The V and J ends lost 3 bases and 2 bases, in that order; junction bases with no gene match: 8. Germline CDR1 reads SGDLS; CDR2 reads YYNGEE. CDR3 residues: CASSATSGPPTDTQYF. The CDR3 coding sequence is TGTGCCAGCAGCGCTACTAGCGGCCCCCCCACAGATACGCAGTATTTT.

This rearrangement joins TRBV7-8 to TRBJ2-2; 8 bases agree with TRBD2. The CDR3 consists of 16 residues. The junction had 11 bases not matched to a gene; V was cut back by 5 bases and J by 6 bases. Germline loops: CDR1 SGHVS, CDR2 FQNEAQ. CDR3 in amino acids: CASSPRGGALPGELFF. The CDR3 DNA sequence: TGTGCCAGCAGCCCCCGGGGGGGGGCGCTTCCCGGGGAGCTGTTTTTT.